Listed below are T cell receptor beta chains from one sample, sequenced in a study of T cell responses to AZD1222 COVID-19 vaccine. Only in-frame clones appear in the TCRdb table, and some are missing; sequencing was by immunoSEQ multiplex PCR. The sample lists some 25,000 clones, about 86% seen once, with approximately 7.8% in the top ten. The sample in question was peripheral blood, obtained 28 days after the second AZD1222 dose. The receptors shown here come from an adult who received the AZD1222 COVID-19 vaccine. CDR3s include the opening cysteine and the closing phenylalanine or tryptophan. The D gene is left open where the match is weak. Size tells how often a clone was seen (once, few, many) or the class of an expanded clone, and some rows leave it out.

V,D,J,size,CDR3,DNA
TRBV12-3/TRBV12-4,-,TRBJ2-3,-,CASSFRESDTQYF,TGTGCCAGCAGTTTCAGGGAGTCAGATACGCAGTATTTT
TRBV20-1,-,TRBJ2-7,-,CSASPGVAYEQYF,TGCAGTGCTAGTCCGGGGGTAGCCTACGAGCAGTACTTC
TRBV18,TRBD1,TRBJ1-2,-,CASSPIGTGDGYTF,TGTGCCAGCTCACCCATCGGGACAGGGGATGGCTACACCTTC
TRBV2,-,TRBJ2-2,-,CASSDQGGAGELFF,TGTGCCAGCAGTGACCAGGGGGGGGCCGGGGAGCTGTTTTTT
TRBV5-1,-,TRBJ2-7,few,CASSLGAGLHEQYF,TGCGCCAGCAGCTTGGGGGCAGGCCTCCACGAGCAGTACTTC
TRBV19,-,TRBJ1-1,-,CASRNDPYTEAFF,TGTGCCAGTAGAAATGATCCCTACACTGAAGCTTTCTTT
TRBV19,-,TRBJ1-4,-,CASSRQATNEKLFF,TGTGCCAGTAGCCGACAGGCAACTAATGAAAAACTGTTTTTT
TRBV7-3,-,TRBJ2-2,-,CASSSLGNGGNTGELFF,TGTGCCAGCAGCTCACTCGGGAACGGGGGCAACACCGGGGAGCTGTTTTTT
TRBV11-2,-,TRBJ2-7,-,CASSLDGGSVYEQYF,TGTGCCAGCAGCTTAGATGGGGGCAGTGTATACGAGCAGTACTTC
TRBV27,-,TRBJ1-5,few,CASSDYRDQPQHF,TGTGCCAGCAGTGACTATAGGGATCAGCCCCAGCATTTT
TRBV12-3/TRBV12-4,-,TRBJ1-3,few,CASSGSGNTIYF,TGTGCCAGCAGTGGATCTGGAAACACCATATATTTT
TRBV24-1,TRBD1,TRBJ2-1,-,CATSPNRGNEQFF,TGTGCCACCAGCCCGAACAGGGGGAATGAGCAGTTCTTC
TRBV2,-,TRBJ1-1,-,CASLRRGSNTEAFF,TGTGCCAGCTTACGGCGAGGATCGAACACTGAAGCTTTCTTT
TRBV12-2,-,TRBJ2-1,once,CASRPKDRDNEQFF,TGTGCAAGTCGCCCAAAGGACAGGGACAATGAGCAGTTCTTC
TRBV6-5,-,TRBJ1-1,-,CASSPPPGNTEAFF,TGTGCCAGCAGCCCACCTCCTGGGAACACTGAAGCTTTCTTT
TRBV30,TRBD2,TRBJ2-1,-,CAWSYHCGWEPCAGDEQFF,TGTGCCTGGAGTTACCACTGCGGGTGGGAACCCTGTGCGGGGGATGAGCAGTTCTTC
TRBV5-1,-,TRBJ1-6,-,CASSLEERSFNSPLHF,TGCGCCAGCAGCTTGGAAGAAAGGAGCTTTAATTCACCCCTCCACTTT
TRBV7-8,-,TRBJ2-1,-,CASSLHNEQFF,TGTGCCAGCAGCTTGCACAATGAGCAGTTCTTC
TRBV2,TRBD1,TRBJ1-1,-,CASSDGQGWTEAFF,TGTGCCAGCAGTGATGGACAGGGGTGGACTGAAGCTTTCTTT
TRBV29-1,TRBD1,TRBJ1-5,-,CSAAGTDPDQPQHF,TGCAGCGCCGCCGGGACAGACCCCGATCAGCCCCAGCATTTT